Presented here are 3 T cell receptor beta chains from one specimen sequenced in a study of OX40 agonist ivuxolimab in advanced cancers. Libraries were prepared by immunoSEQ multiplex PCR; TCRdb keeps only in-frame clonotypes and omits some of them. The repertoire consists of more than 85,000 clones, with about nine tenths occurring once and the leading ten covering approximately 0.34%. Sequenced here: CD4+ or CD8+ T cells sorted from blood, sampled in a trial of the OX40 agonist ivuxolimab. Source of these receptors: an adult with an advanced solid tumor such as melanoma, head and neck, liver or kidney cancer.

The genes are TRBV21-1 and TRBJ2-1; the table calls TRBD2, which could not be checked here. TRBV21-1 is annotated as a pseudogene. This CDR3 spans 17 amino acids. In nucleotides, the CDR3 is TGTGCCAGCAGCATTGGGTTAGCGGGAGGGAATTACAATGAGCAGTTCTTC. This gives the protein CASSIGLAGGNYNEQFF.

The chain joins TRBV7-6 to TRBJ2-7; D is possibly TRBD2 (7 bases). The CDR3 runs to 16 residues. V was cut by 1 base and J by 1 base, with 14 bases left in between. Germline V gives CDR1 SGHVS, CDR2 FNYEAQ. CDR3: CASSLEGGAGSYEQYF. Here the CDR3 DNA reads TGTGCCAGCAGCTTAGAGGGGGGGGCGGGATCCTACGAGCAGTACTTC.

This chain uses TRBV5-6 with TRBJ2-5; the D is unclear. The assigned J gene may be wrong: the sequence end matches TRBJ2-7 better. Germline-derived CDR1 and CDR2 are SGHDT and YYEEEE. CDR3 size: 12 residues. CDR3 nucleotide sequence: TGTGCCAGCAGCCCGCAAGGCTACGAGCAGTACTTC. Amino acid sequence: CASSPQGYEQYF.